The clone carrying this T cell receptor (beta chain) was counted between two and nine times. The antigen is undetermined. The data originate from a study of cytomegalovirus exposure and HLA in healthy donors. Regarding the study as a whole: Within an earlier analysis, most TCR beta V segments proved productive either about 90% or about 30% of the time. Later on, an analysis tied 15,000 to 20,000 TCR beta sequences to HLA alleles at 0.05 false discovery rate. For TCR beta chains, V- and J-gene trimming was later linked to a missense DCLRE1C variant.

PCR employed 60 Vbeta and 13 Jbeta primers. Repertoires were generated with immunoSEQ multiplex PCR, while TCRdb's copy carries only in-frame clones and drops some. The sample yields around 170,000 clones, around four fifths seen once. Deletions cut 6 bases from V and 5 bases from J, with 10 bases between. CDR1 and CDR2 from the germline V gene are WSHSY and SAAADI. The CDR3 runs 12 residues. Sequencing was performed on PBMCs. The receptor was isolated from a woman in her forties or fifties in good health and CMV-seropositive. The rearrangement uses TRBV10-2 and TRBJ1-1; the D gene is possibly TRBD1 (5 bases). This chain's CDR3 is CASSWGGTEAFF. Written as DNA, the CDR3 is TGCGCCAGCAGCTGGGGGGGGACTGAAGCTTTCTTT.